This record looks at one TCR beta chain sequence and its context. This sample is drawn from a study of B cell selection in AIRE deficiency. Conventional CD4 T cells were sorted as CD4+CD127+ cells. The protocol was immunoSEQ multiplex PCR, while the TCRdb copy is restricted to in-frame clones and leaves out a portion. The sample consists of under 30,000 clones, 96% of them appearing once. The specimen was CD4+CD127+ conventional T cells sorted from PBMCs. This receptor was taken from a human donor in good health.

CDR3 loop: CASSVDRNEKLFF. DNA of the CDR3: TGTGCCAGCAGTGTGGACAGGAATGAAAAACTGTTTTTT. The J gene is TRBJ1-4, the V gene TRBV2, with 7 nucleotides matching TRBD1. The trim removed 4 bases at V and 5 bases at J, leaving 1 base unmatched. In germline, CDR1 is SNHLY, CDR2 FYNNEI. The CDR3 covers 13 residues.